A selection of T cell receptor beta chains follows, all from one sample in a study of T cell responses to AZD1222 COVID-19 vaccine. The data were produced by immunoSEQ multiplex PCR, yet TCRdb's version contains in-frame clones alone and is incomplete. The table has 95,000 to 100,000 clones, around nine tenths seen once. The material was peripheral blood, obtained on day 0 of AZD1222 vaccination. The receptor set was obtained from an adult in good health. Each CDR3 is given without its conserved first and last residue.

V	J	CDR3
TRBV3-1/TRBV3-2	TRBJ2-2	ASSLGGGIGELF
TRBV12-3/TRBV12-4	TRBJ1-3	ASSLGPGNTIY
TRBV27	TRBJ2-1	ASSLRADNEQF
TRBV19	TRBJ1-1	ASATGRNTEAF
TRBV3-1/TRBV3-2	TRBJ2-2	ASSQRTSGSRTGELF
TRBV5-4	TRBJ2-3	ASRPGTDTDTQY
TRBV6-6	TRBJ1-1	ASSYTTSEAF
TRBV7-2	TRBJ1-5	ASSSGGGHAEQPQH
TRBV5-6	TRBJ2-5	ASSMGQGETQY
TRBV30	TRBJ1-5	AWSVGGTLYSNQPQH
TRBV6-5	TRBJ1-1	ASSYTNREDTEAF
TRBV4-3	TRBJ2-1	ASSHAGGYNEQF
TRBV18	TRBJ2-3	ASSVPGLGDTQY
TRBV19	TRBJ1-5	ASSIGQGNQPQH
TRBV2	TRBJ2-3	ASTEEVTDTQY
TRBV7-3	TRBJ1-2	ASSLGGGDGYT
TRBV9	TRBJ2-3	ASSVADRDTQY
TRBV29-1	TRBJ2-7	SAVAGSYEQY
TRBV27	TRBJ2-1	ASSLTSGSEQF
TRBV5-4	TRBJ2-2	ASSLRLAGAGELF
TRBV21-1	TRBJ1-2	ASSARDRGCNGYT
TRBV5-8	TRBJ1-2	ASSLQYALGYT
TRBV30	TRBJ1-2	AWIGSLTYGYT
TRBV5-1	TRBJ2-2	ASSLLGGEIAGELF
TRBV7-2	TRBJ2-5	ASSFLPQGLQETQY
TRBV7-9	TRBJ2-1	ASSSTKTGTSGYNEQF
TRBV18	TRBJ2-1	ASSPGGQNYNEQF
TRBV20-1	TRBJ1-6	SASSGKSPLH
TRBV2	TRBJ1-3	ASSEGSSGNTIY
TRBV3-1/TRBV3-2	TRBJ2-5	ATVSQLAGGETQY
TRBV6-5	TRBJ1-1	ASTQGQQNTEAF
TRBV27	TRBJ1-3	ASGDRGFGNTIY
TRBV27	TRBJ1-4	ASSGLSGEKLF
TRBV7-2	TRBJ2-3	ASSRPTGTPFREQY
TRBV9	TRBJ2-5	ASTPDPFGGTQY
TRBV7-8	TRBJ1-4	ASSFSGTGVSGEKLF
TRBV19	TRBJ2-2	ASSALGGLGTGELF
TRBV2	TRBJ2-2	ASSRGANTGELF
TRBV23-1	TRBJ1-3	ASSQSGGGAPGSGNTIY
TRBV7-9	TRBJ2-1	ASSPLDSGRRHHEQF